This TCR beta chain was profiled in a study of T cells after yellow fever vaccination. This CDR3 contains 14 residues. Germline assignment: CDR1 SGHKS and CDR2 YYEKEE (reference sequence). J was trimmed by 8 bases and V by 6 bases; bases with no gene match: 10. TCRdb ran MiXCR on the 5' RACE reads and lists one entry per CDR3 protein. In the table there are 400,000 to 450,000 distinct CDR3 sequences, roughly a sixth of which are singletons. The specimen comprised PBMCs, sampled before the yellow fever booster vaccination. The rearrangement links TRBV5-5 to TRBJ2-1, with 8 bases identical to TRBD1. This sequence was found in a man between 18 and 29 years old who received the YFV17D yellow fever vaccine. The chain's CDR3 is CASNTQGARDEQFF. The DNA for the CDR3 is TGTGCCAGCAACACTCAGGGGGCGCGGGATGAGCAGTTCTTC.